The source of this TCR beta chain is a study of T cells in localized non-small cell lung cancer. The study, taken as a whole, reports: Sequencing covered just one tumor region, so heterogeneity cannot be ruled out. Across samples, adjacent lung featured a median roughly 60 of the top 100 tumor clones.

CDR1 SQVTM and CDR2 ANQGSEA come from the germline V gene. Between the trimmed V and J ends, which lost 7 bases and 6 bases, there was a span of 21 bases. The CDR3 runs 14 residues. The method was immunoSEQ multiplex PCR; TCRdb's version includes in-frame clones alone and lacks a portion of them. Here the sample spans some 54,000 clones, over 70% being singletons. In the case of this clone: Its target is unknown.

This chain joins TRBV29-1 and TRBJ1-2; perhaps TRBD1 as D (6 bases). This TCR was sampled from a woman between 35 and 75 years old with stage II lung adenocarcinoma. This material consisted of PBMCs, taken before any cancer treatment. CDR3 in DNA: TGCAGCGACGAAGAAAAAGGTACAGGGCATGGCTACACCTTC. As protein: CSDEEKGTGHGYTF.